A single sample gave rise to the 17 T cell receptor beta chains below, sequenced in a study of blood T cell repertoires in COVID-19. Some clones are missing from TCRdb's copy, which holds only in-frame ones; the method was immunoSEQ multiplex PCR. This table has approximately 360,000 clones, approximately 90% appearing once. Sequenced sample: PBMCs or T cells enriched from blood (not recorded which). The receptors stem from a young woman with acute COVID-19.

CDR3 DNA sequence: TGTGCCAGCAGCCTCGACAGGGCCTACGAGCAGTACTTC. Its translation: CASSLDRAYEQYF. The V call is TRBV27, the J call TRBJ2-7; 7 positions match TRBD1. V shed 6 bases and J 2 bases; nucleotides not matched to a gene: 4. The CDR3 is made up of 13 amino acids. Germline V gene sequence: CDR1 MNHEY, CDR2 SMNVEV (reference sequence).

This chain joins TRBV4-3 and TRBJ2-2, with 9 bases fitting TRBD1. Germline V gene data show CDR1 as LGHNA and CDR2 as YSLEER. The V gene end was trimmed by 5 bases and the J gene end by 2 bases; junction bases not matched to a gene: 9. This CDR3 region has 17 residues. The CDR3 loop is CASSKTTGGLNTGELFF. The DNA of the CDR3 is TGCGCCAGCAGCAAAACGACAGGGGGACTTAACACCGGGGAGCTGTTTTTT.

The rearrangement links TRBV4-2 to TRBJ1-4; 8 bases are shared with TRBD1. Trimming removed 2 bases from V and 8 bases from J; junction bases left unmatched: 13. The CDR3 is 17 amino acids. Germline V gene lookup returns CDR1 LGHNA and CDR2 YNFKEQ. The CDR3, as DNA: TGTGCCAGCAGCCAAAATCCTCAGGGGGCGCTTAACGAAAAACTGTTTTTT. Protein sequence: CASSQNPQGALNEKLFF.

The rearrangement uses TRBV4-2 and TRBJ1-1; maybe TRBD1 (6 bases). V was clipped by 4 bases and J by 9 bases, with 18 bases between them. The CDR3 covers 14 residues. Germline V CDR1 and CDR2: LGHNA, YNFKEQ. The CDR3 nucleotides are TGTGCCAGCAGCCGAGAACGACAGGCGCCACAAGCTTTCTTT. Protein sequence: CASSRERQAPQAFF.

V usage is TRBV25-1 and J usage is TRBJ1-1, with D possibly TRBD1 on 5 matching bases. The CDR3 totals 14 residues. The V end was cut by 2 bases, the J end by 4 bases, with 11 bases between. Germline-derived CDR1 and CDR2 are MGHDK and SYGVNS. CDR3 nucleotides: TGTGCCAGCAGTGAAAATAGGGGATCCACTGAAGCTTTCTTT. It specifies CASSENRGSTEAFF.

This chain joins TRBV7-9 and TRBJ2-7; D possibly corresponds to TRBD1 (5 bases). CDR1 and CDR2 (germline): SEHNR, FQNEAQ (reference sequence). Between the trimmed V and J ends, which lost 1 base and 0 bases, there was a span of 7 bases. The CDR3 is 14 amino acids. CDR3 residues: CASSLVDSSYEQYF. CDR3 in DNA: TGTGCCAGCAGCTTAGTCGACAGCTCCTACGAGCAGTACTTC.

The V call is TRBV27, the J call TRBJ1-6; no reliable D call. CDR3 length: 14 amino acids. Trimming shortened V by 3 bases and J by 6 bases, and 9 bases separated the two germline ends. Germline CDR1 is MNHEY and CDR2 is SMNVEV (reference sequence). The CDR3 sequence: CASSLGRANSPLHF. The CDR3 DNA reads TGTGCCAGCAGTTTGGGCCGCGCTAATTCACCCCTCCACTTT.

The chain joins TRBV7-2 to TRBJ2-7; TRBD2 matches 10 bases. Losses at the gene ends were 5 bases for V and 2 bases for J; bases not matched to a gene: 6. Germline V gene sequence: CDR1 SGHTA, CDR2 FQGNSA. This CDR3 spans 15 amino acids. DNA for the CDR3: TGTGCCAGCAGCCAGCAGCGGGGGGGTCCCTACGAGCAGTACTTC. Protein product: CASSQQRGGPYEQYF.

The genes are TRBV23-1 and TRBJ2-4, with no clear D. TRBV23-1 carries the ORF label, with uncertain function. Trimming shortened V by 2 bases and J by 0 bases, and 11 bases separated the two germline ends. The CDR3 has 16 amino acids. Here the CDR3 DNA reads TGCGCCAGCAGTCAACTGGCGGCTTTAGCCAAAAACATTCAGTACTTC. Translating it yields CASSQLAALAKNIQYF.

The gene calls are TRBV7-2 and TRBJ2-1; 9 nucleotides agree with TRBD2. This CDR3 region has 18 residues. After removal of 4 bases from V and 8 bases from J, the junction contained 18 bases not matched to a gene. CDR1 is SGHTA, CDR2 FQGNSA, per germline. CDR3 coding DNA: TGTGCCAGCAGCTCCGATCGTAGCGGGGGCTCCCCCCCCCATGAGCAGTTCTTC. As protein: CASSSDRSGGSPPHEQFF.

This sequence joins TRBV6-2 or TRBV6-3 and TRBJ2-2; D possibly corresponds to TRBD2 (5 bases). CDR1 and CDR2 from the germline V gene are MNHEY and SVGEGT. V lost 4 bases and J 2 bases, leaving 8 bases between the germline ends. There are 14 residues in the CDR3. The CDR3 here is CASSFRLNTGELFF. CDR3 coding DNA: TGTGCCAGCAGTTTTCGACTAAACACCGGGGAGCTGTTTTTT.

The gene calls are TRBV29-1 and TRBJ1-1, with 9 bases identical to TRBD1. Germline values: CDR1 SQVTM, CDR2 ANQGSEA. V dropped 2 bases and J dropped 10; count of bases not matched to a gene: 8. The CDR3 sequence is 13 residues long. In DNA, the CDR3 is TGCAGCGTTGAATTGGGGACAGGGACGGGAGCTTTCTTT. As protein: CSVELGTGTGAFF. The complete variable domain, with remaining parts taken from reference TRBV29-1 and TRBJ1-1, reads SAVISQKPSRDICQRGTSLTIQCQVDSQVTMMFWYRQQPGQSLTLIATANQGSEATYESGFVIDKFPISRPNLTFSTLTVSNMSPEDSSIYLCSVELGTGTGAFFGQGTRLTVV.

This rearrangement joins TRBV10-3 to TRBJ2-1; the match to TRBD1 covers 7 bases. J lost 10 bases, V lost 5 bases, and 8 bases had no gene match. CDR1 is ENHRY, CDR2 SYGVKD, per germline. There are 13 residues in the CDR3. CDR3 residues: CAISPGGTWEQFF. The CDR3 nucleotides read TGTGCCATCAGTCCAGGGGGTACGTGGGAGCAGTTCTTC.

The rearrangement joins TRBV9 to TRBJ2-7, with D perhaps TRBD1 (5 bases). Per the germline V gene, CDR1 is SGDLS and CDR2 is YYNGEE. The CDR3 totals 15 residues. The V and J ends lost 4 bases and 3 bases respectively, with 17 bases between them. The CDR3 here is CASSPRSQGFYEQYF. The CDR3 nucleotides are TGTGCCAGCAGCCCACGGTCCCAGGGTTTCTACGAGCAGTACTTC.

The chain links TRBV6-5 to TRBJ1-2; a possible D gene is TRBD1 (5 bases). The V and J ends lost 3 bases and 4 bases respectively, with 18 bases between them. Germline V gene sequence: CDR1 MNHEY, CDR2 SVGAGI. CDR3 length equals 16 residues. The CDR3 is CASSYSLGPGVYGYTF. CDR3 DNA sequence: TGTGCCAGCAGTTATAGTCTGGGGCCTGGAGTCTATGGCTACACCTTC.

The CDR3 DNA reads TGCGCCAGCAGCTTAGGGCAGGGATCCGATGGCTACACCTTC. It encodes CASSLGQGSDGYTF. The J gene is TRBJ1-2, the V gene TRBV5-1, with a possible D match to TRBD1 (5 bases). The ends were cut back, 2 bases at V and 6 bases at J, with 14 bases in the middle. CDR3 length: 14 residues. Germline values: CDR1 SGHRS, CDR2 YFSETQ.

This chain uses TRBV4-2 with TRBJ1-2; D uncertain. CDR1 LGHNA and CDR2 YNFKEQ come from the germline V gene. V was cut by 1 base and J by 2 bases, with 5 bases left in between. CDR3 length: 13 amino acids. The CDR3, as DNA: TGTGCCAGCAGCCAAGCGGGAAACTATGGCTACACCTTC. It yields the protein CASSQAGNYGYTF.